Presented here are 20 T cell receptor beta chains from one specimen sequenced in a study of response to subunit inactivated influenza vaccine. TCRdb re-derived calls from the RT-PCR reads in MiXCR, one entry per CDR3 protein. This table holds about 700,000 distinct CDR3 sequences, about 15% found once. The material sequenced was PBMCs from blood, taken less than 15 days before vaccination. These receptors were taken from a man in his fifties or sixties who received an inactivated influenza vaccine.

In this sample, this clonotype turned up a few times. The chain joins TRBV12-3 or TRBV12-4 to TRBJ2-5; no reliable D call. The CDR3 is made up of 14 amino acids. Deletions cut 6 bases from V and 2 bases from J, with 13 bases between. CDR3 sequence (DNA): TGTGCCAGCAGCAAGGACCGAAGACAAGAGACCCAGTACTTC. The encoded protein is CASSKDRRQETQYF.

This clonotype was counted many times. V usage is TRBV2 and J usage is TRBJ1-1; D is uncertain. V lost 3 bases and J lost 0, with 5 bases in between. The CDR3 contains 13 residues. Germline CDR1 is SNHLY and CDR2 is FYNNEI. CDR3 residues: CASSDSLNTEAFF. The DNA of the CDR3 is TGTGCCAGCAGTGACAGCTTGAACACTGAAGCTTTCTTT.

DNA of the CDR3: TGTGCCAGCAGCTTTTTTAGCGGGGGGCTCCCAGATACGCAGTATTTT. Residues: CASSFFSGGLPDTQYF. The chain uses TRBV7-2 and TRBJ2-3; 10 positions match TRBD2. CDR3 length equals 16 residues. The V segment lost 3 bases and the J segment 4 bases; nucleotides outside the gene matches: 7. From germline, CDR1 is SGHTA and CDR2 FQGNSA.

V usage is TRBV30 and J usage is TRBJ1-2; no clear D. The germline V gene encodes CDR1 GTSNPN and CDR2 SVGIG (reference sequence). The length of the CDR3 is 13 residues. V lost 3 bases and J 5 bases, leaving 13 bases between the germline ends. CDR3 bases: TGTGCCTGGAGCGAGGCTGGATGGTATGGCTACACCTTC. This codes for CAWSEAGWYGYTF.

This clonotype came up many times. CDR3 DNA sequence: TGTGCCAGCAGCCAAGCCCTCGGGGAGGTCTACAATGAGCAGTTCTTC. Protein sequence: CASSQALGEVYNEQFF. This rearrangement joins TRBV4-2 to TRBJ2-1; a possible D gene is TRBD2 (6 bases). The CDR3 is 16 amino acids. Germline CDR1 and CDR2: LGHNA and YNFKEQ. With 1 base removed from V and 3 bases from J, the gap between germline ends came to 13 bases.

This clonotype appeared a few times. The genes are TRBV2 and TRBJ1-1, with D possibly matching TRBD1 (5 bases). Per the germline V gene, CDR1 is SNHLY and CDR2 is FYNNEI. Trimming took off 5 bases at V and 3 bases at J, with 10 bases between the two ends. The CDR3 is 13 residues long. This chain's CDR3 is CASSKGRDTEAFF. CDR3 nucleotides: TGTGCCAGCAGTAAGGGGAGGGACACTGAAGCTTTCTTT.

There are a few counts of this clonotype. In nucleotides, the CDR3 is TGTGCCAGCAGTTTATATAGTGGGGTTGGTCAGCCCCAGCATTTT. Residues: CASSLYSGVGQPQHF. J is TRBJ1-5 and V is TRBV28, with unresolved D. This CDR3 spans 15 amino acids. V lost 1 base and J 6 bases, leaving 13 bases between the germline ends. Germline CDR1 MDHEN, CDR2 SYDVKM.

This clonotype has at least ten counts. The chain has TRBV11-2 and TRBJ1-4; D unclear. Germline CDR1 and CDR2: SGHAT and FQNNGV. The CDR3 spans 13 residues. Trimming took off 4 bases at V and 8 bases at J, with 11 bases between the two ends. CDR3 nucleotide sequence: TGTGCCAGCAGCTCGGATCTGGGCGAAAAACTGTTTTTT. This sequence encodes CASSSDLGEKLFF.

This chain links TRBV5-1 with TRBJ1-6, with 8 bases fitting TRBD1. J was trimmed by 5 bases and V by 4 bases; bases with no gene match: 5. This CDR3 region has 15 residues. The germline CDR1 and CDR2 sequences are SGHRS and YFSETQ. The CDR3 spells CASSVAGGNNSPLHF. The CDR3 DNA is TGCGCCAGCAGCGTAGCAGGGGGCAATAATTCACCCCTCCACTTT.

V and J are TRBV7-2 and TRBJ2-1; 7 bases fit TRBD1. J gave up 7 bases and V 5 bases, and 5 bases lay outside the gene matches. Germline V gene sequence: CDR1 SGHTA, CDR2 FQGNSA. This CDR3 has 13 amino acids. The CDR3 spells CASSNLQGNEQFF. The CDR3, as DNA: TGTGCCAGCAGCAACCTACAGGGGAATGAGCAGTTCTTC.

Notes on this clonotype: The CDR3 carries no conserved terminal phenylalanine or tryptophan, so it likely arises from a read error. The chain links TRBV9 to TRBJ2-3; 9 bases fit TRBD2. CDR3 length equals 16 residues. Germline CDR1 and CDR2: SGDLS and YYNGEE. V was clipped by 3 bases and J by 0 bases; unmatched bases: 5. The CDR3, as DNA: TGTGCCAGCAGCGCTGCAACTAGCGGGAGCACAGATACGCAGTATCTT. It translates to CASSAATSGSTDTQYL.

The chain recombines TRBV20-1 with TRBJ2-7, with 10 positions matching TRBD2. The trim removed 2 bases at V and 4 bases at J, leaving 8 bases unmatched. The CDR3 length is 15 residues. Germline V gene lookup returns CDR1 DFQATT and CDR2 SNEGSKA (reference sequence). The CDR3 loop reads CSARRSSGSGYEQYF. The CDR3 bases are TGCAGTGCTAGACGGTCTAGCGGGAGTGGATACGAGCAGTACTTC.

The table lists this clonotype with a few counts. The V gene is TRBV5-4, the J gene TRBJ2-1, with D perhaps matching TRBD1 or TRBD2 (5 bases each). Deletions cut 0 bases from V and 9 bases from J, with 19 bases between. The CDR3 runs 16 residues. CDR1 and CDR2 (germline): SGHNT, YYREEE (reference sequence). In DNA, the CDR3 is TGTGCCAGCAGCTTGGTTGGGGGTATAACATTTGGTGAGCAGTTCTTC. Its protein is CASSLVGGITFGEQFF.

The V call is TRBV7-2, the J call TRBJ2-7; TRBD2 aligns across 10 bases. The germline V gene encodes CDR1 SGHTA and CDR2 FQGNSA. V shed 2 bases, J shed 5 bases, and the junction held 6 bases outside the gene matches. This CDR3 contains 15 residues. CDR3 coding DNA: TGTGCCAGCAGCTTACCGAGCGGGAGGGGGAACGAGCAGTACTTC. It specifies CASSLPSGRGNEQYF.

This clonotype was picked up many times. This sequence joins TRBV6-2 or TRBV6-3 and TRBJ2-7, with a weak D call TRBD2 (5 bases). This CDR3 has 15 residues. In germline, CDR1 is MNHEY, CDR2 SVGEGT. V dropped 7 bases and J dropped 0 bases, with 16 bases sitting between them. The CDR3 is CASKSRTLSSYEQYF. Written as DNA, the CDR3 is TGTGCCAGCAAATCAAGGACTCTGAGCTCCTACGAGCAGTACTTC.

This clonotype was counted between two and nine times. The CDR3 sequence is CASSWTGAGNEQFF. CDR3 DNA: TGTGCCAGCAGTTGGACAGGGGCGGGGAATGAGCAGTTCTTC. This sequence joins TRBV6-5 and TRBJ2-1; 9 bases map to TRBD1. CDR1 and CDR2 (germline): MNHEY, SVGAGI. J lost 7 bases, V lost 4 bases, and 5 bases had no gene match. This CDR3 is built from 14 residues.

This clonotype was picked up many times. This chain connects TRBV11-2 to TRBJ2-3, with 7 bases lining up with TRBD1. After removal of 5 bases from V and 0 bases from J, the junction contained 5 bases not matched to a gene. CDR3 size: 15 residues. CDR1 is SGHAT, CDR2 FQNNGV, per germline. CDR3 sequence: CASSRTGTSTDTQYF. The CDR3 DNA is TGTGCCAGCAGCAGGACAGGCACTAGCACAGATACGCAGTATTTT. Complete variable domain (other parts from reference TRBV11-2 and TRBJ2-3): EAGVAQSPRYKIIEKRQSVAFWCNPISGHATLYWYQQILGQGPKLLIQFQNNGVVDDSQLPKDRFSAERLKGVDSTLKIQPAKLEDSAVYLCASSRTGTSTDTQYFGPGTRLTVL.

Written as DNA, the CDR3 is TGTGCCATCAGCCAATTTTCAGGGGGCGGCGCAGATACGCAGTATTTT. Its translation: CAISQFSGGGADTQYF. The J gene is TRBJ2-3, the V gene TRBV10-3, with 8 bases lining up with TRBD1. Germline loops: CDR1 ENHRY, CDR2 SYGVKD. The CDR3 is 16 residues long. Trimming at V came to 6 bases and at J to 4 bases, leaving 12 bases not matched to a gene.

This clonotype was seen repeatedly, ten times or more. This chain connects TRBV11-2 to TRBJ2-1, with D unresolved. The CDR3 covers 13 residues. Trimming took 3 bases from V and 9 from J, leaving 12 bases between them. Germline values: CDR1 SGHAT, CDR2 FQNNGV. This CDR3 reads CASSFMGYLEQFF. DNA of the CDR3: TGTGCCAGCAGCTTTATGGGCTATCTTGAGCAGTTCTTC.

The chain joins TRBV11-2 to TRBJ1-1; D gene uncertain. Germline CDR1 reads SGHAT; CDR2 reads FQNNGV. The CDR3 loop spans 12 amino acids. Between the trimmed V and J ends, which lost 5 bases and 4 bases, there was a span of 8 bases. The CDR3 nucleotides are TGTGCCAGCAGCCCTAGTATCACTGAAGCTTTCTTT. This codes for CASSPSITEAFF.